This T cell receptor beta chain comes out of a study of regulatory T cells in long-lasting Graves disease. This sample's time point: newly diagnosed GD, antithyroid drugs for less than 3 months. PBMC-extracted RNA yielded the TCR library. Diagnoses of Graves' disease were made by American Thyroid Association guidelines. Study-level findings and limits: New patients shared fewer public clonotypes (approximately 970) than persistent patients did (over 2,500). Samples came from peripheral blood alone, without thyroid tissue. Compared with new cases, persistent Graves' patients showed reduced TCR diversity.

This clonotype showed up many times. Its cognate antigen is unknown. Germline V gives CDR1 ENHRY, CDR2 SYGVKD. CDR3 length equals 13 residues. The V and J ends lost 5 bases and 1 base respectively, with 8 bases between them. According to the study, TCR beta libraries were built with iRepertoire HTBI primers and CDR3-region Arm-PCR. TCRdb ran MiXCR on the multiplex PCR reads and lists one entry per CDR3 protein. Counted here are about 460,000 distinct CDR3 sequences, 13% to 15% occurring once; the ten biggest clones make up roughly 15%. These records were also assigned to another study, of T cells in Graves' hyperthyroidism and ophthalmopathy.

This receptor was identified in a woman in her 50s with Graves disease. The specimen comprised peripheral blood mononuclear cells (PBMCs), sampled at new diagnosis, from a patient treated with antithyroid drugs. The chain has TRBV10-3 and TRBJ2-5; TRBD1 might be the D (5 bases). The CDR3 protein is CAISLQAQETQYF. CDR3 coding DNA: TGTGCCATCAGTCTACAGGCCCAAGAGACCCAGTACTTC.